Below are 16 T cell receptor beta chains sequenced from a single sample in a study of T-cell memory formation after mild COVID-19. TCRdb re-analysed the 5' RACE reads in MiXCR, keeping a single row per CDR3 protein. The repertoire includes hundreds of thousands of distinct CDR3 sequences, about a fifth of them detected once, and around 13% sits in the top ten. The sequenced sample consisted of PBMCs or a T cell subset sorted from them (not recorded which). All receptors come from an adult woman who had mild COVID-19 (a few samples of this study predate the infection). Cell type and time point are not known.

This chain joins TRBV20-1 and TRBJ2-1; 11 nucleotides agree with TRBD2. Per germline, CDR1 DFQATT and CDR2 SNEGSKA (reference sequence). CDR3 length: 18 amino acids. V was clipped by 0 bases and J by 4 bases; unmatched bases: 11. The CDR3 bases are TGCAGTGCTAGAGATGATTGGCTTGGGACTAGCGGTTACAATGAGCAGTTCTTC. It is translated as CSARDDWLGTSGYNEQFF.

The chain recombines TRBV20-1 with TRBJ1-5, with D possibly matching TRBD1 (6 bases). Trimming removed 1 base at V and 4 bases at J, with 8 bases between. This CDR3 has 13 residues. Germline CDR1 and CDR2: DFQATT and SNEGSKA (reference sequence). The CDR3 here is CSARVRGNQPQHF. The CDR3 DNA is TGCAGTGCTAGAGTCAGGGGAAATCAGCCCCAGCATTTT.

The chain employs TRBV7-8 and TRBJ2-3; D ambiguous. The CDR3 contains 15 residues. The germline CDR1 and CDR2 sequences are SGHVS and FQNEAQ. V lost 2 bases to trimming and J lost 0 bases, with 9 bases between them. The CDR3 loop reads CASSLLGISTDTQYF. CDR3 bases: TGTGCCAGCAGCTTATTGGGGATTAGCACAGATACGCAGTATTTT.

This clonotype was counted a few times. This rearrangement joins TRBV2 to TRBJ1-1; D remains ambiguous. CDR3 length: 14 residues. The germline V gene has CDR1 SNHLY and CDR2 FYNNEI. Deletions cut 4 bases from V and 0 bases from J, with 9 bases between. The CDR3: CASSAEAVNTEAFF. Written as DNA, the CDR3 is TGTGCCAGCAGTGCGGAAGCGGTGAACACTGAAGCTTTCTTT.

V usage is TRBV9 and J usage is TRBJ2-1; 9 bases line up with TRBD2. CDR1 is SGDLS, CDR2 YYNGEE, per germline. V gave up 1 base and J gave up 14 bases; unmatched junction bases: 16. CDR3 length: 16 amino acids. CDR3 region: CASSVYPGPREGGEFF. In DNA form, the CDR3 reads TGTGCCAGCAGCGTATATCCCGGCCCGCGGGAGGGAGGGGAGTTCTTC.

The chain couples TRBV11-2 to TRBJ2-1; 7 bases fit TRBD2. With V trimmed by 2 bases and J by 9 bases, 7 bases remained unmatched. CDR3 length equals 14 residues. Per the germline V gene, CDR1 is SGHAT and CDR2 is FQNNGV. This CDR3 is CASSLKAGYAEQFF. The CDR3 DNA reads TGTGCCAGCAGCTTAAAAGCGGGATACGCTGAGCAGTTCTTC.

This rearrangement joins TRBV5-1 to TRBJ2-6, with D perhaps TRBD2 (7 bases). This CDR3 comprises 16 residues. From germline, CDR1 is SGHRS and CDR2 YFSETQ. V gave up 4 bases and J gave up 3 bases, with 14 bases separating them. The CDR3 loop is CASSLGGGLGANVLTF. The CDR3 nucleotides are TGCGCCAGCAGCCTGGGAGGGGGGCTTGGGGCCAACGTCCTGACTTTC.

The J gene is TRBJ2-3, the V gene TRBV7-2; the match to TRBD2 covers 7 bases. V lost 2 bases and J lost 3; bases outside the gene matches: 8. This CDR3 contains 16 residues. Germline V gene data show CDR1 as SGHTA and CDR2 as FQGNSA. Here the CDR3 reads CASSLSPRGWTDTQYF. DNA for the CDR3: TGTGCCAGCAGCTTATCCCCGCGGGGGTGGACAGATACGCAGTATTTT.

V and J are TRBV20-1 and TRBJ1-5; TRBD1 might be the D (6 bases). This CDR3 spans 14 amino acids. Trimming took 1 base from V and 6 from J, leaving 13 bases between them. Per the germline V gene, CDR1 is DFQATT and CDR2 is SNEGSKA (reference sequence). CDR3 in amino acids: CSARVWGGAQPQHF. CDR3 in DNA: TGCAGTGCTAGAGTTTGGGGGGGGGCTCAGCCCCAGCATTTT.

The rearrangement links TRBV5-6 to TRBJ2-7; no clear D gene. Between the trimmed V and J ends, which lost 4 bases and 2 bases, there was a span of 16 bases. The CDR3 contains 15 residues. Germline assignment: CDR1 SGHDT and CDR2 YYEEEE. CDR3 sequence (DNA): TGTGCCAGCAGCCCGAAGACACGAGGCGCCTACGAGCAGTACTTC. Its translation is CASSPKTRGAYEQYF.

The table lists this clonotype with a few counts. The V call is TRBV2, the J call TRBJ2-7; no clear D. Germline V lookup: CDR1 SNHLY, CDR2 FYNNEI. With 5 bases removed from V and 2 bases from J, the gap between germline ends came to 10 bases. This CDR3 contains 13 residues. The CDR3 loop reads CASSTPTPYEQYF. The CDR3 coding sequence is TGTGCCAGCAGTACTCCTACTCCCTACGAGCAGTACTTC.

The genes are TRBV7-6 and TRBJ2-7, with D possibly being TRBD1 (5 bases). V was cut by 1 base and J by 1 base, with 20 bases left in between. CDR3 length equals 18 residues. CDR1 and CDR2 from the germline V gene are SGHVS and FNYEAQ. Here the CDR3 reads CASSLVGQGRGVSYEQYF. CDR3 nucleotides: TGTGCCAGCAGCTTAGTGGGGCAGGGCAGAGGCGTTTCCTACGAGCAGTACTTC.

This clonotype was counted between two and nine times. V usage is TRBV7-3 and J usage is TRBJ2-5; D possibly uses TRBD1 or TRBD2 (5 bases each). Germline CDR1 and CDR2: SGHTA and FQGTGA. V was pared by 6 bases and J by 5 bases, with 19 bases between. CDR3 size: 15 residues. The CDR3 is CASSPGTTSWETQYF. In DNA form, the CDR3 reads TGTGCCAGCAGTCCCGGGACCACAAGTTGGGAGACCCAGTACTTC.

The table lists this clonotype with a few counts. J is TRBJ2-1 and V is TRBV20-1, with 12 nucleotides matching TRBD2. CDR3 length: 15 residues. J was trimmed by 7 bases and V by 0 bases; bases with no gene match: 4. The germline gives CDR1 DFQATT, CDR2 SNEGSKA (reference sequence). CDR3 sequence: CSAREALAGGNEQFF. CDR3 DNA sequence: TGCAGTGCTAGAGAGGCCCTAGCGGGAGGGAATGAGCAGTTCTTC.

The rearrangement links TRBV20-1 to TRBJ2-3, with 7 bases aligning to TRBD2. V gave up 5 bases and J gave up 0 bases; unmatched junction bases: 2. CDR1 is DFQATT, CDR2 SNEGSKA, per germline (reference sequence). The CDR3 loop spans 13 amino acids. CDR3 in DNA: TGCAGTGCTGCTAGCGGTAGCACAGATACGCAGTATTTT. This codes for CSAASGSTDTQYF.

This chain links TRBV11-3 with TRBJ2-7; 8 bases line up with TRBD1. V lost 4 bases and J lost 9; bases outside the gene matches: 11. This CDR3 has 14 amino acids. Germline CDR1 reads SGHNT; CDR2 reads YENEEA. The CDR3 DNA reads as TGTGCCAGCAGCTCCCGGACAGGGAACGCCGGGCAGTACTTC. It is translated as CASSSRTGNAGQYF. Together with reference TRBV11-3 and TRBJ2-7, the CDR3 gives the full variable domain: EAGVVQSPRYKIIEKKQPVAFWCNPISGHNTLYWYLQNLGQGPELLIRYENEEAVDDSQLPKDRFSAERLKGVDSTLKIQPAELGDSAVYLCASSSRTGNAGQYFGPGTRLTVT.